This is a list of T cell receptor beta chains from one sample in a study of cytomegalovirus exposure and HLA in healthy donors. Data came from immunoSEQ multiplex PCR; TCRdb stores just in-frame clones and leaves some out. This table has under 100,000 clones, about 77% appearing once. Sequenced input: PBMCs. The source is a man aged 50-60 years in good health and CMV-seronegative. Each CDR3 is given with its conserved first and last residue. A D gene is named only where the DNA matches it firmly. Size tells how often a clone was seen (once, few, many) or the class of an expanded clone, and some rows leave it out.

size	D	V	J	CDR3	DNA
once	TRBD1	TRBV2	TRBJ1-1	CASKGQEITEAFF	TGTGCCAGCAAAGGACAGGAGATAACTGAAGCTTTCTTT
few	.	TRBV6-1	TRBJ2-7	CASSASSYEQYF	TGTGCCAGCAGCGCTAGCTCCTACGAGCAGTACTTC
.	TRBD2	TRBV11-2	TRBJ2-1	CASGKTSGGHEQFF	TGTGCCAGCGGCAAGACTAGCGGGGGCCATGAGCAGTTCTTC
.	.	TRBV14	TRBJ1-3	CASSQGFSRGAGNTIYF	TGTGCCAGCAGCCAAGGTTTTTCTAGGGGCGCTGGAAACACCATATATTTT
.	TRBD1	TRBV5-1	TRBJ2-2	CASSKPGTANTGELFF	TGCGCCAGCAGCAAACCCGGGACAGCGAACACCGGGGAGCTGTTTTTT
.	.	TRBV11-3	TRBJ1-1	CASSLDAVVWDIKEAFF	TGTGCCAGCAGCTTAGATGCAGTTGTGTGGGACATAAAGGAAGCTTTCTTT
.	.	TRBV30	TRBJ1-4	CAWKRYQGSGNEKLFF	TGTGCCTGGAAACGCTACCAGGGTTCGGGTAATGAAAAACTGTTTTTT
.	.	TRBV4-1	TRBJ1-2	CASSPLGLGGYGYTF	TGCGCCAGCAGCCCCCTAGGGCTAGGGGGCTATGGCTACACCTTC
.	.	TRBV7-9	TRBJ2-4	CSSSSQGRNIQYF	TGTTCCAGCAGCTCACAGGGGAGGAACATTCAGTACTTC
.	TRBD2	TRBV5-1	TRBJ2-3	CASRPSGGATDTQYF	TGCGCCAGCAGACCTAGCGGGGGGGCTACAGATACGCAGTATTTT
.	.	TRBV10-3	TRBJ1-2	CAISDPDRIYGYTF	TGTGCCATCAGTGATCCAGACAGGATCTATGGCTACACCTTC
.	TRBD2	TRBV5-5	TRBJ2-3	CASSLVAGGPSGESTDTQYF	TGTGCCAGCAGCTTGGTAGCGGGGGGGCCGTCGGGAGAAAGCACAGATACGCAGTATTTT
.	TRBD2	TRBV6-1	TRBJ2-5	CASRTAGGRGETQYF	TGTGCCAGCAGGACGGCGGGGGGTAGGGGAGAGACCCAGTACTTC
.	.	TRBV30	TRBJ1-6	CAWRDLAGSPLHF	TGTGCCTGGAGGGACTTAGCGGGATCACCCCTCCACTTT
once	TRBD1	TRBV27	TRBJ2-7	CASSLSDRVFHEQYF	TGTGCCAGCAGTTTAAGTGACAGGGTATTTCACGAGCAGTACTTC
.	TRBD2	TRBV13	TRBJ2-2	CASRTGGTGELFF	TGTGCCAGCCGAACGGGGGGCACCGGGGAGCTGTTTTTT
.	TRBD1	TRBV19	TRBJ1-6	CASSNRGDNSPLHF	TGTGCCAGTAGCAACAGGGGCGATAATTCACCCCTCCACTTT
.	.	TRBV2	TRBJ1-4	CASSWSGEKLFF	TGTGCCAGCAGTTGGAGTGGGGAAAAACTGTTTTTT
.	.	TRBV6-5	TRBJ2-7	CASSSGIPLREQYF	TGTGCCAGCAGCTCCGGGATACCACTCCGGGAGCAGTACTTC
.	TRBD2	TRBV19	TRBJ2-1	CASSIKQLAGGPLVQFF	TGTGCCAGTAGTATCAAACAACTAGCGGGGGGGCCTTTAGTGCAGTTCTTC
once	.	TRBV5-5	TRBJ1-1	CASSLAPDSRNTEAFF	TGTGCCAGCAGCTTGGCCCCGGACAGCCGGAACACTGAAGCTTTCTTT
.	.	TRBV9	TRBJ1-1	CASSVTRQSEAFF	TGTGCCAGCAGCGTAACCAGACAGAGTGAAGCTTTCTTT
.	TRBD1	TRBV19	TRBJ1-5	CASSLGTGGSQPQHF	TGTGCCAGTAGTCTCGGGACAGGGGGCAGTCAGCCCCAGCATTTT
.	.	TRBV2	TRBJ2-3	CASSSSPRGTDTQYF	TGTGCCAGCAGTTCCTCACCCCGGGGCACAGATACGCAGTATTTT
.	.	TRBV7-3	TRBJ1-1	CASSLYSLNTEAFF	TGTGCCAGCAGCTTATACTCTTTGAACACTGAAGCTTTCTTT
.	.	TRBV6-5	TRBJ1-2	CASLGRYYGYTF	TGTGCCAGCCTTGGCAGGTACTATGGCTACACCTTC
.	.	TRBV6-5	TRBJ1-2	CASSLGGAGSVGYTF	TGTGCCAGCAGCCTCGGGGGGGCGGGCTCGGTTGGCTACACCTTC
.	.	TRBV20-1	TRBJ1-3	CSARVRGTIYF	TGCAGTGCTAGAGTTAGAGGGACCATATATTTT
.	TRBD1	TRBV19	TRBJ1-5	CASSVYGTAGVQPQHF	TGTGCCAGTAGTGTCTATGGGACAGCTGGGGTTCAGCCCCAGCATTTT
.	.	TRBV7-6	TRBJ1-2	CASSSSQGNGYTF	TGTGCCAGCAGTTCTTCCCAGGGGAATGGCTACACCTTC
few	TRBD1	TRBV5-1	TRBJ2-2	CASSYPGQTGELFF	TGCGCCAGCAGCTATCCGGGACAGACCGGGGAGCTGTTTTTT
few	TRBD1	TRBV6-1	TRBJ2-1	CASGARGQVNEQFF	TGTGCCAGCGGCGCAAGGGGGCAGGTGAATGAGCAGTTCTTC
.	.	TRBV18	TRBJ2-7	CASSPEPGDSIYEQYF	TGTGCCAGCTCACCAGAGCCGGGGGACTCGATCTACGAGCAGTACTTC
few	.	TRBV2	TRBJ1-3	CASSSQVTTGNTIYF	TGTGCCAGCAGTTCCCAGGTAACGACTGGAAACACCATATATTTT
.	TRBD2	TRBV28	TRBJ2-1	CASSLGRGLAGMFEQFF	TGTGCCAGCAGTTTAGGGCGCGGGCTAGCGGGGATGTTTGAGCAGTTCTTC
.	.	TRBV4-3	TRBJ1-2	CASSQVAGFGGYTF	TGCGCCAGCAGCCAAGTTGCGGGCTTCGGTGGCTACACCTTC
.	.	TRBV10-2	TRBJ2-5	CASGAGRLETQYF	TGCGCCAGCGGGGCAGGCCGTCTCGAGACCCAGTACTTC
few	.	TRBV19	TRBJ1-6	CASSTTTSRSPLHF	TGTGCCAGTAGTACAACAACGTCCCGTTCACCCCTCCACTTT
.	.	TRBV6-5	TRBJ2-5	CASSYSLRVQETQYF	TGTGCCAGCAGTTACTCTCTCCGGGTTCAAGAGACCCAGTACTTC